This T cell receptor (beta chain) was documented in a study of blood T cell repertoires in COVID-19. About the research overall: From T cells, B-cell-depleted T cells, or PBMCs came the material, which was cDNA or gDNA.

In the authors' methods: Reference gene primers were amplified, and this amplification served to estimate nucleated cell counts. Some clones are missing from TCRdb's copy, which holds only in-frame ones; the method was immunoSEQ multiplex PCR. V and J calls and clone size are copied from that table; D and trimming were computed from the DNA. In the table there are 170,000 or so clones, around 87% of which are singletons. The sequence was obtained from a man aged 40-49 years with active or convalescent COVID-19. The material sequenced was peripheral blood.

CDR3 nucleotide sequence: TGTGCCAGCACCCTGGACGGACATAGCAATCAGCCCCAGCATTTT. Translated, it gives CASTLDGHSNQPQHF. The V call is TRBV5-5, the J call TRBJ1-5, with D possibly matching TRBD1 (5 bases). The CDR3 is 15 residues long. Trimming cost V 6 bases and J 0 bases, with 13 bases left between them. Germline assignment: CDR1 SGHKS and CDR2 YYEKEE (reference sequence).